This T cell receptor beta chain originates from a study of T cell repertoires in cytomegalovirus infection. Study-level background: Public TCR beta signatures were indicative of both CMV infection and a matching HLA type. Notes on the study in general: Ex vivo, HLA-C-restricted CMV-specific TCR beta clonotypes prevailed over the rest of the response.

The V end lost 4 bases, the J end lost 5 bases, and 17 bases lay between the germline ends. CDR1 and CDR2 from the germline V gene are MNHNS and SASEGT. This CDR3 contains 16 residues. TCRdb itself ran the reads through MiXCR, one entry per CDR3 protein. The top ten hold around a tenth of the sample, which has 100,000 to 150,000 distinct CDR3 sequences, roughly 9% seen once. This clonotype was observed many times. What it binds is unknown. Sequencing input: PBMCs. V and J are TRBV6-1 and TRBJ2-2, with D perhaps matching TRBD2 (5 bases). The origin of this receptor is a human donor in good health (CMV status not recorded). Some clones in this sample may be carry-over from other donors' samples. CDR3 in DNA: TGTGCCAGCAGTGCTTTAGCGAAAGCACCGACCGGGGAGCTGTTTTTT. Protein: CASSALAKAPTGELFF.